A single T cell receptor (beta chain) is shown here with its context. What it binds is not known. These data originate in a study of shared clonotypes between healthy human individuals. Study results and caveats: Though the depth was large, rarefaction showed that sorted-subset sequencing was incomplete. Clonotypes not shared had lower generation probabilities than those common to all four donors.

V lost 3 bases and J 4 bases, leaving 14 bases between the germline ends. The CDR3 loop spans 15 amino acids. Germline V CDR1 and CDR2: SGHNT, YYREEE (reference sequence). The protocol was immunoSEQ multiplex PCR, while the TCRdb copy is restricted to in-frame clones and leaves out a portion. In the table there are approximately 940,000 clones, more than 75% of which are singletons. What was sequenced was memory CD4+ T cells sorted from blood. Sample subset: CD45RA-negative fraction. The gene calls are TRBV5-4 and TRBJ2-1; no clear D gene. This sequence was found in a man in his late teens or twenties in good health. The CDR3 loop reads CASSYSLHPYNEQFF. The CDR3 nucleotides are TGTGCCAGCAGCTATTCACTCCATCCTTACAATGAGCAGTTCTTC.